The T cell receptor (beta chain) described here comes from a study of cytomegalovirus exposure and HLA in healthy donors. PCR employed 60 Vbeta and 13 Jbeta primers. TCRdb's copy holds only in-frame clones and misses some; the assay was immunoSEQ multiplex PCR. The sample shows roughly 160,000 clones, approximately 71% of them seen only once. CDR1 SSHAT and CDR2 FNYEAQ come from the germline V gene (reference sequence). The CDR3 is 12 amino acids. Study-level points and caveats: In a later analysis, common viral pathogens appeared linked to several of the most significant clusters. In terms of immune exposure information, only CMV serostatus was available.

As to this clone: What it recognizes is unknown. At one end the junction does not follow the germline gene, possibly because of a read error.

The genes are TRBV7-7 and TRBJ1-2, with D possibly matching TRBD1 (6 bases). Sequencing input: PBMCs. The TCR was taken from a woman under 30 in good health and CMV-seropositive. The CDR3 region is CASSTPTGPISF. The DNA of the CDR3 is TGTGCTAGCAGCACCCCGACAGGCCCTATCTCCTTC.